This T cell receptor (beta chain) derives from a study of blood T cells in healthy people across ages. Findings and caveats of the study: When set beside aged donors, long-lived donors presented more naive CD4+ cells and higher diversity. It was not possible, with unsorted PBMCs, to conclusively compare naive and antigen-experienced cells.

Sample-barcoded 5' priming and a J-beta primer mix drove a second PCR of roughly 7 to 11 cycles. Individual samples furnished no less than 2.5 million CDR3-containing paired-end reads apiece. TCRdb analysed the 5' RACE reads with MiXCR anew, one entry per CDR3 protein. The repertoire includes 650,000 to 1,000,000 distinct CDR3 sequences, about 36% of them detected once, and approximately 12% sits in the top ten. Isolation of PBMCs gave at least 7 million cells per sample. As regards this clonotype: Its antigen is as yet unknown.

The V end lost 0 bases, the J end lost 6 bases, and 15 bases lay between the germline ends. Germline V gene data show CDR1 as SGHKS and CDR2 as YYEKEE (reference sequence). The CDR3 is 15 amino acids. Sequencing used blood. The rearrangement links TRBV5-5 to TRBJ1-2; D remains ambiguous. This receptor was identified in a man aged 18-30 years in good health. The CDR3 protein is CASSLGNSGVDGYTF. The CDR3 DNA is TGTGCCAGCAGCTTGGGAAACAGCGGGGTTGATGGCTACACCTTC.